This T cell receptor (beta chain) was identified in a study of CD8 T cells in Susac syndrome (dated by TCRdb to about 2019). Context from the whole study: Whether CD8+ T cell activation and differentiation in Susac syndrome was antigen driven was tested using repertoire sequencing.

RNA was extracted using the RNeasy kit, and about 0.45 to 1 ug of the RNA was reverse transcribed with random hexamers. The immunoSEQ multiplex PCR assay, covering 54 Vbeta and 13 Jbeta segments, was used to amplify TCR beta CDR3 regions. PCR amplification bias was corrected by using a synthetic template baseline for primer optimization and computational correction. Per the original workflow: Reads were assigned to V, D and J genes according to IMGT and analyzed in immunoSEQ Analyzer, with only productive sequences retained. To calculate clonality, Shannon entropy was normalized by log2 of the number of productive unique sequences and then subtracted from one. Public and private clones were assessed among the 100 most prevalent clones of each patient and control. Clones were defined as Susac-specific when absent from the healthy and MS cohorts, from roughly 1,000 published viral clones and from other ImmuneACCESS disease sequences. TCRdb trimmed public reads at Q25 via fastp, called clones via MiXCR and kept in-frame beta chains. Here each entry gathers all rows of one CDR3 protein and keeps the most common genes and DNA. The V and J calls reflect TCRdb's pipeline rather than the authors' work. For this sample the table gives fewer than 250,000 distinct CDR3 sequences, of which roughly 92% were detected only once. The ten largest make up 0.1% to 0.12% of the sample.

Paper-wide results and their limitations: The study acknowledged that relatively few individuals were included in the TCR sequencing and HLA analysis.

Relative to germline, V is 1 base shorter and J is 3 bases shorter, with 10 bases between their ends. The CDR3 covers 13 residues, taking in both the cysteine and the phenylalanine. Only the CDR3 DNA stays, 39 bases, in frame from base 1. Looking up the germline V gene yields CDR1 SQVTM and CDR2 ANQGSEA. High-throughput TCR beta sequencing profiled peripheral blood CD8+ and CD4+ T cells from healthy donors, Susac syndrome patients and multiple sclerosis patients. The healthy donors served as controls matched for age and sex. Bulk CD8+ and CD4+ T cells were purified by magnetic negative isolation, whereas CD8+ TEMRA cells were enriched by FACS. Blood was drawn into EDTA tubes, processed within 24 hours, and PBMCs were isolated by density gradient centrifugation. PBMCs intended for TCR sequencing were cryopreserved in liquid nitrogen and thawed later in a water bath at 37 degrees C. A purity of at least 90% was achieved for sorted or isolated CD4+, CD8+ and CD8+ TEMRA cells.

This clonotype occurred once. Its antigen is unknown. It has no much larger one-base neighbor in the sample; base qualities were not kept. One read amounts to weak evidence. This chain joins TRBV29-1 to TRBJ2-7, with no reliable assignment of the D segment. The clonotype comes from a human donor in good health. Sequencing used CD4+ T cells from PBMCs. The DNA sequence is as follows: TGCAGCGTTGAAGGGGCAGGAGTCTACGAGCAGTACTTC. Its coded protein is CSVEGAGVYEQYF.